These 21 T cell receptor beta chains share one sample of origin, sequenced in a study of beta chain features in type 1 diabetes. Investigators reverse transcribed all isolated RNA, so they sequenced expressed TCRB transcripts. This table comes from immunoSEQ multiplex PCR, and its TCRdb copy is limited to in-frame clones, with some not included. The sample holds roughly 310,000 clones, 11% seen once. The sequenced sample consisted of naive CD4+ T cells from blood. The source is a woman in her 30s in good health.

There are a few counts of this clone. This chain joins TRBV28 and TRBJ2-6; D is uncertain. The V and J ends lost 9 bases and 1 base respectively, with 4 bases between them. This CDR3 region has 12 residues. Germline values: CDR1 MDHEN, CDR2 SYDVKM. CDR3 sequence (DNA): TGTGCCAGTATGTCTGGGGCCAACGTCCTGACTTTC. Protein: CASMSGANVLTF.

This clone was counted only a few times. The chain carries TRBV14 and TRBJ2-7, with 15 bases that match TRBD2. V lost 5 bases to trimming and J lost 5 bases; unmatched junction nucleotides: 16. Germline V lookup: CDR1 SGHDN, CDR2 FVKESK. The CDR3 loop spans 19 amino acids. CDR3 sequence (DNA): TGTGCCAGCAGCAAAGGATTATCGGGGACTAGCGGGAGGTTCAACGAGCAGTACTTC. Protein: CASSKGLSGTSGRFNEQYF.

V and J are TRBV28 and TRBJ2-7; 7 nucleotides line up with TRBD2. CDR1 and CDR2 from the germline V gene are MDHEN and SYDVKM. V lost 7 bases and J lost 6; bases outside the gene matches: 12. The CDR3 has 14 residues. The CDR3 coding sequence is TGTGCCAGCATTATGAGGGAGGGGTGGGGCGAGCAGTACTTC. Translation gives CASIMREGWGEQYF.

The chain combines TRBV5-1 with TRBJ1-4, with 7 bases aligning to TRBD1. Germline V gene data show CDR1 as SGHRS and CDR2 as YFSETQ. V lost 4 bases to trimming and J lost 3 bases; unmatched junction nucleotides: 3. CDR3 length: 14 residues. The CDR3 nucleotides are TGCGCCAGCAGCAGGACAGGACCTAATGAAAAACTGTTTTTT. Its protein is CASSRTGPNEKLFF.

This chain uses TRBV5-5 with TRBJ2-1, with 9 nucleotides matching TRBD2. CDR1 and CDR2 from the germline V gene are SGHKS and YYEKEE (reference sequence). There are 16 residues in the CDR3. The V and J ends lost 2 bases and 9 bases, in that order; junction bases with no gene match: 12. CDR3 sequence: CASSFPGTSRAGEQFF. The CDR3 nucleotides are TGTGCCAGCAGCTTCCCCGGGACTAGCCGGGCCGGTGAGCAGTTCTTC.

This clone was observed a handful of times. The chain combines TRBV2 with TRBJ2-1; 13 bases are a match to TRBD2. Per the germline V gene, CDR1 is SNHLY and CDR2 is FYNNEI. With V trimmed by 5 bases and J by 0 bases, 4 bases remained unmatched. The CDR3 spans 17 residues. CDR3 sequence (DNA): TGTGCCAGCAGTTGGACTAGCGGGGGACTCTCCTACAATGAGCAGTTCTTC. Protein sequence: CASSWTSGGLSYNEQFF.

The rearrangement joins TRBV7-3 to TRBJ2-7, with a tentative D call TRBD1 (6 bases). Trimming stripped 5 bases from V and 5 bases from J, with 16 bases between. CDR1 SGHTA and CDR2 FQGTGA come from the germline V gene. The CDR3 has 14 residues. Written as DNA, the CDR3 is TGTGCCAGCAGCCCACAGGGTCTTGAAGACGAGCAGTACTTC. Encoded protein: CASSPQGLEDEQYF.

In its sample, this clone was seen a few times. J is TRBJ2-1 and V is TRBV2; 14 bases are shared with TRBD2. V was pared by 3 bases and J by 12 bases, with 7 bases of the junction left unmatched. Per germline, CDR1 SNHLY and CDR2 FYNNEI. This CDR3 has 15 residues. Here the CDR3 reads CASSDGTSGSRAQFF. The CDR3 DNA is TGTGCCAGCAGTGACGGGACTAGCGGGAGCCGGGCGCAGTTCTTC.

This clone was seen more than once but under ten times. The rearrangement joins TRBV4-2 to TRBJ1-2, with TRBD1 matching 7 bases. The CDR3 is made up of 18 amino acids. Germline V lookup: CDR1 LGHNA, CDR2 YNFKEQ. V dropped 1 base and J dropped 3; count of bases not matched to a gene: 14. The chain's CDR3 is CASSQAGLTGISDYGYTF. DNA of the CDR3: TGTGCCAGCAGCCAAGCGGGTTTGACAGGGATTAGCGACTATGGCTACACCTTC.

The genes are TRBV15 and TRBJ1-5; unclear D gene. Germline V gene sequence: CDR1 LNHNV, CDR2 YYDKDF (reference sequence). The CDR3 consists of 12 residues. V was trimmed by 2 bases and J by 5 bases, leaving 4 bases between them. CDR3 protein: CATSRPYQPQHF. CDR3 sequence (DNA): TGTGCCACCAGCAGACCCTATCAGCCCCAGCATTTT.

This chain connects TRBV28 to TRBJ2-6, with a possible D match to TRBD2 (6 bases). Looked up from germline, CDR1 is MDHEN and CDR2 is SYDVKM. V lost 3 bases to trimming and J lost 0 bases, with 6 bases between them. The CDR3 contains 15 residues. The CDR3 is CASSLTSSGANVLTF. The CDR3 DNA reads TGTGCCAGCAGTTTGACTAGCTCTGGGGCCAACGTCCTGACTTTC.

This clone came up a few times. This sequence joins TRBV7-9 and TRBJ2-1; 8 bases are a match to TRBD2. This CDR3 contains 16 residues. V lost 4 bases and J lost 3; bases outside the gene matches: 8. Per germline, CDR1 SEHNR and CDR2 FQNEAQ (reference sequence). The CDR3 loop reads CASSSELAANYNEQFF. Written as DNA, the CDR3 is TGTGCCAGCAGCTCCGAACTAGCGGCCAACTACAATGAGCAGTTCTTC.

The chain is built from TRBV25-1 and TRBJ2-7, with D perhaps matching TRBD2 (6 bases). Germline CDR1 reads MGHDK; CDR2 reads SYGVNS. Between the trimmed V and J ends, which lost 3 bases and 3 bases, there was a span of 6 bases. CDR3 size: 12 residues. The CDR3 coding sequence is TGTGCCAGCAGTGAGGAGGGCTACGAGCAGTACTTC. Translating it yields CASSEEGYEQYF.

The rearrangement joins TRBV7-6 to TRBJ2-1, with 16 positions matching TRBD2. The CDR3 extends over 15 amino acids. Looked up from germline, CDR1 is SGHVS and CDR2 is FNYEAQ. V was clipped by 5 bases and J by 7 bases; unmatched bases: 2. The CDR3 coding sequence is TGTGCCAGCAGCGGGACTAGCGGGAGGGCGAATGAGCAGTTCTTC. Protein sequence: CASSGTSGRANEQFF.

The genes are TRBV5-6 and TRBJ2-3; TRBD2 matches 8 bases. The V gene end was trimmed by 0 bases and the J gene end by 8 bases; junction bases not matched to a gene: 14. The CDR3 is 17 amino acids. The germline V gene has CDR1 SGHDT and CDR2 YYEEEE. CDR3 in DNA: TGTGCCAGCAGCTTGGCCGGGGCGGGAGGCCCACCCCGTACGCAGTATTTT. Translated: CASSLAGAGGPPRTQYF.

This sequence joins TRBV6-1 and TRBJ2-7; TRBD1 matches at 7 bases. The germline V gene encodes CDR1 MNHNS and CDR2 SASEGT. This CDR3 is built from 17 residues. V shed 3 bases and J 9 bases; nucleotides not matched to a gene: 20. Written as DNA, the CDR3 is TGTGCCAGCAGTGAGCGCACGTTTATTGACAGGGCCGGAGGGCAGTACTTC. Its translation: CASSERTFIDRAGGQYF.

The chain joins TRBV20-1 to TRBJ2-3; 7 positions match TRBD2. The germline gives CDR1 DFQATT, CDR2 SNEGSKA (reference sequence). Trimming cost V 3 bases and J 14 bases; bases outside gene matches: 2. The CDR3 length is 9 residues. CDR3 in DNA: TGCAGTGCTAGGGGGGGGAGGTATTTT. Translated, it gives CSARGGRYF.

This clone showed up just a few times. The V gene is TRBV29-1, the J gene TRBJ2-1; TRBD2 agrees at 9 bases. CDR1 and CDR2 from the germline V gene are SQVTM and ANQGSEA. V lost 5 bases to trimming and J lost 4 bases; unmatched junction nucleotides: 9. This CDR3 region has 15 residues. CDR3 in DNA: TGCAGCGTTCGATCAGGCGGGAGGGGTTACAATGAGCAGTTCTTC. This encodes CSVRSGGRGYNEQFF.

CDR3: CASSLWAGRAGNEQYF. As DNA, the CDR3 is TGTGCCAGCAGTTTATGGGCCGGGAGGGCCGGGAACGAGCAGTACTTC. The chain employs TRBV28 and TRBJ2-7; 8 bases map to TRBD2. The J segment lost 5 bases and the V segment lost 0 bases, leaving 9 bases of the junction unmatched. Germline-derived CDR1 and CDR2 are MDHEN and SYDVKM. This CDR3 is 16 amino acids long. Combining the CDR3 with reference TRBV28 and TRBJ2-7 gives the whole variable domain DVKVTQSSRYLVKRTGEKVFLECVQDMDHENMFWYRQDPGLGLRLIYFSYDVKMKEKGDIPEGYSVSREKKERFSLILESASTNQTSMYLCASSLWAGRAGNEQYFGPGTRLTVT.

This clone appeared a few times. The chain couples TRBV11-2 to TRBJ2-7; D unresolved. V lost 1 base to trimming and J lost 4 bases, with 5 bases between them. Germline CDR1 and CDR2: SGHAT and FQNNGV. The CDR3 consists of 12 residues. The CDR3 nucleotides read TGTGCCAGCAGCTTAGCAGGATACGAGCAGTACTTC. This encodes CASSLAGYEQYF.

This clone was recorded a few times. This chain uses TRBV6-5 with TRBJ2-3; D is unclear. Germline V gene sequence: CDR1 MNHEY, CDR2 SVGAGI. V lost 10 bases and J lost 1, with 12 bases in between. The length of the CDR3 is 13 residues. The chain's CDR3 is CATRITGTDTQYF. In DNA form, the CDR3 reads TGTGCCACCCGAATTACAGGCACAGATACGCAGTATTTT.